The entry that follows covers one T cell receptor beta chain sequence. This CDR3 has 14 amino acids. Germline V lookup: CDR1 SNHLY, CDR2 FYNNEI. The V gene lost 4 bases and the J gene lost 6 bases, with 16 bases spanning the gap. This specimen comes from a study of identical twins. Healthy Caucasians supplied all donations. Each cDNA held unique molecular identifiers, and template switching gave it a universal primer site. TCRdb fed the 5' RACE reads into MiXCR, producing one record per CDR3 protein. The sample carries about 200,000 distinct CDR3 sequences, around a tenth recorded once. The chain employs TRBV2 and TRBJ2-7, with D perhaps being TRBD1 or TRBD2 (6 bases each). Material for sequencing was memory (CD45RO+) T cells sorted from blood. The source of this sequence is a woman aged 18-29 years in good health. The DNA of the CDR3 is TGTGCCAGCAGTGTGGGGGGCACTACTAGCGAGCAGTACTTC. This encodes CASSVGGTTSEQYF.